This note documents a single T cell receptor (beta chain) sequence. Its antigen is unknown. Per germline, CDR1 MGHDK and CDR2 SYGVNS. The CDR3 is 13 amino acids. J gave up 10 bases and V 3 bases, and 5 bases lay outside the gene matches. Method: immunoSEQ multiplex PCR; TCRdb's copy keeps in-frame clones and lacks some. The sample includes 20,000 to 30,000 clones, 88% of them seen just once. The data stem from a study of T cell responses to AZD1222 COVID-19 vaccine. Whole-study findings and limits: The study identified only five or six AZD1222 recipients as seropositive at baseline. Repertoires were obtained solely post-peak T cell response.

The chain is built from TRBV25-1 and TRBJ2-1, with 8 bases fitting TRBD1. This sequence originates from an adult who received the AZD1222 COVID-19 vaccine. This material consisted of peripheral blood, taken 28 days after the second AZD1222 dose. The CDR3 DNA follows: TGTGCCAGCAGTGACGACAGGGGCAGCGAGCAGTTCTTC. It translates to CASSDDRGSEQFF.